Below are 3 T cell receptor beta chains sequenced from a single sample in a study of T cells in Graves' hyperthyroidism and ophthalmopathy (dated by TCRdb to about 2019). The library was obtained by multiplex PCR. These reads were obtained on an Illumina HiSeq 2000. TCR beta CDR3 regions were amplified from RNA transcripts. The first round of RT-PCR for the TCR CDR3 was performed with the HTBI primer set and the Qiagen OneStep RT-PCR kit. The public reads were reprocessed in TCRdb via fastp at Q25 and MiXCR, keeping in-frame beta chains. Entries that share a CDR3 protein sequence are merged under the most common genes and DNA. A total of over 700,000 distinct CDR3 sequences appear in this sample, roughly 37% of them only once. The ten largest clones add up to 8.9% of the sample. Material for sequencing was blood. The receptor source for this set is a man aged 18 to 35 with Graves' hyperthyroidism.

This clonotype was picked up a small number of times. The CDR3 region has the DNA TGCAGTGCTAGCAGACGAGGGGCGAATCGGGAGCAGTACTTC. Amino acid sequence: CSASRRGANREQYF. The J gene is TRBJ2-7, the V gene TRBV20-1, with D perhaps given as TRBD1 or TRBD2 (5 bases each). Trimming removed 3 bases from V and 7 bases from J, with 19 bases in between. This CDR3 comprises 14 residues. Germline CDR1 and CDR2: DFQATT and SNEGSKA (reference sequence).

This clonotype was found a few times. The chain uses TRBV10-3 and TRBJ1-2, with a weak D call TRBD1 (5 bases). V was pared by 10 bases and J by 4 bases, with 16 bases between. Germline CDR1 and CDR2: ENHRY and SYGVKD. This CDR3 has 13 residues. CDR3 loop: CATGPGNAYGYTF. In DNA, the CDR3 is TGTGCCACGGGACCCGGAAACGCCTATGGCTACACCTTC.

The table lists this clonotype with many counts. In DNA form, the CDR3 reads TGTGCCAGCAGCCAGACGGGGGGGCGCGGAGAGACCCAGTACTTC. Translating gives CASSQTGGRGETQYF. The genes are TRBV14 and TRBJ2-5; 8 bases are shared with TRBD2. The CDR3 contains 15 residues. V lost 3 bases to trimming and J lost 4 bases; unmatched junction nucleotides: 7. Germline V gene lookup returns CDR1 SGHDN and CDR2 FVKESK.